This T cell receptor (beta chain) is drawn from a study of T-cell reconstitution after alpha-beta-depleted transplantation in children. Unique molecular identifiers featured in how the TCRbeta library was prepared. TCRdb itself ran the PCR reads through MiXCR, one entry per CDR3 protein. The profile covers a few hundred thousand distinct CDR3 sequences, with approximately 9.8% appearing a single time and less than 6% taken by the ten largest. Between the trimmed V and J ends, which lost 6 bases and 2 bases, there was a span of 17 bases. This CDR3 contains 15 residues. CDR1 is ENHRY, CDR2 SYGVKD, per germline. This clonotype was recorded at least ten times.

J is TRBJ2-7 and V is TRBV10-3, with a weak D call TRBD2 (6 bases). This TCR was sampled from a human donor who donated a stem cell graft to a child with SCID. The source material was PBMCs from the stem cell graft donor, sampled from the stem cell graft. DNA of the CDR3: TGTGCCATCAGCGATCTAGCGAGGGGCGCCTACGAGCAGTACTTC. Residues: CAISDLARGAYEQYF.